The 13 T cell receptor beta chains below were found in one sample sequenced in a study of graft-versus-host responses after intestinal transplantation. Measured with immunoSEQ multiplex PCR; TCRdb has only the in-frame clones, and not every one. Of 25,000 to 35,000 clones listed, about 85% are singletons. The sample was PBMCs, taken about 460 days after intestinal transplantation. The origin of the receptors is a human patient who received an intestinal transplant, so some T cells may come from the graft donor.

This sequence joins TRBV19 and TRBJ2-6; D is undetermined. From germline, CDR1 is LNHDA and CDR2 SQIVND (reference sequence). V was pared by 6 bases and J by 0 bases, with 6 bases between. The CDR3 is made up of 14 amino acids. The CDR3 nucleotides are TGTGCCAGTAGGACGAGCTCTGGGGCCAACGTCCTGACTTTC. It codes for CASRTSSGANVLTF.

The J gene is TRBJ2-2, the V gene TRBV5-1; 7 bases fit TRBD1. Germline CDR1 SGHRS, CDR2 YFSETQ. V lost 5 bases to trimming and J lost 2 bases; unmatched junction nucleotides: 3. This CDR3 contains 14 residues. The CDR3 here is CASSDRVNTGELFF. The CDR3 DNA is TGCGCCAGCAGTGACAGGGTAAACACCGGGGAGCTGTTTTTT.

The V call is TRBV4-1, the J call TRBJ2-7, with D unresolved. V lost 3 bases to trimming and J lost 4 bases, with 16 bases between them. The length of the CDR3 is 15 residues. Germline CDR1 is MGHRA and CDR2 is YSYEKL. The CDR3 region has the DNA TGCGCCAGCAGCCACTCCGACCACCGGTGGTACGAGCAGTACTTC. This translates into CASSHSDHRWYEQYF.

The chain combines TRBV18 with TRBJ2-1; a possible D gene is TRBD1 (6 bases). The germline V gene has CDR1 KGHSH and CDR2 LQKENI. CDR3 length equals 15 residues. V lost 8 bases, J lost 8 bases, and 22 bases lay in between. The CDR3 bases are TGTGCCAGCCCCCGATCGACTTCACAGGGTTATGAGCAGTTCTTC. Its translation is CASPRSTSQGYEQFF.

This chain uses TRBV5-1 with TRBJ2-7; 7 bases align to TRBD2. This CDR3 is built from 15 residues. V dropped 4 bases and J dropped 1; count of bases not matched to a gene: 8. Germline V gene data show CDR1 as SGHRS and CDR2 as YFSETQ. The CDR3 DNA reads TGCGCCAGCAGCAGTCCTAGCGGCCAATCCTACGAGCAGTACTTC. Translation gives CASSSPSGQSYEQYF.

This sequence joins TRBV2 and TRBJ2-1; 7 bases line up with TRBD2. Germline CDR1 reads SNHLY; CDR2 reads FYNNEI. The trim removed 6 bases at V and 0 bases at J, leaving 8 bases unmatched. The CDR3 is made up of 16 amino acids. The CDR3, as DNA: TGTGCCAGCAGGAGGGGAGGGTCTCGCTCCTACAATGAGCAGTTCTTC. This codes for CASRRGGSRSYNEQFF.

This chain joins TRBV6-1 and TRBJ1-1, with a weak D call TRBD1 (5 bases). Germline V lookup: CDR1 MNHNS, CDR2 SASEGT. V shed 8 bases and J shed 1 base, with 11 bases lying between them. CDR3 size: 13 residues. The CDR3 spells CASGTGPNTEAFF. In DNA, the CDR3 is TGTGCCAGCGGTACGGGGCCGAACACTGAAGCTTTCTTT.

DNA for the CDR3: TGTGCCAGCAGTGACGGACAGGGTTGGCGAGAGACCCAGTACTTC. This gives the protein CASSDGQGWRETQYF. The rearrangement links TRBV2 to TRBJ2-5, with 8 bases aligning to TRBD1. V shed 3 bases and J 4 bases; nucleotides not matched to a gene: 7. This CDR3 region has 15 residues. The germline V gene has CDR1 SNHLY and CDR2 FYNNEI.

This chain joins TRBV7-9 and TRBJ2-5; the match to TRBD1 covers 11 bases. Trimming at V came to 3 bases and at J to 3 bases, leaving 6 bases not matched to a gene. From germline, CDR1 is SEHNR and CDR2 FQNEAQ (reference sequence). The CDR3 runs 16 residues. This chain's CDR3 is CASSFKWDRGEETQYF. As DNA, the CDR3 is TGTGCCAGCAGCTTCAAGTGGGACAGGGGGGAAGAGACCCAGTACTTC. Using reference TRBV7-9 and TRBJ2-5 for the parts outside the CDR3, the full variable domain is DTGVSQNPRHKITKRGQNVTFRCDPISEHNRLYWYRQTLGQGPEFLTYFQNEAQLEKSRLLSDRFSAERPKGSFSTLEIQRTEQGDSAMYLCASSFKWDRGEETQYFGPGTRLLVL.

The genes are TRBV7-2 and TRBJ1-6; TRBD1 aligns across 7 bases. Germline V gene sequence: CDR1 SGHTA, CDR2 FQGNSA. Trimming took 5 bases from V and 10 from J; bases not matched to a gene: 14. The CDR3 spans 16 residues. CDR3 nucleotides: TGTGCCAGCAGCCCCCGTGCCCAGACAGGGACGTCACCCCTCCACTTT. Its protein is CASSPRAQTGTSPLHF.

The chain carries TRBV15 and TRBJ1-2, with TRBD1 as a possible D gene (5 bases). CDR3 length: 15 amino acids. Germline CDR1 reads LNHNV; CDR2 reads YYDKDF (reference sequence). V dropped 0 bases and J dropped 1 base, with 9 bases sitting between them. As DNA, the CDR3 is TGTGCCACCAGCAGAGATCTAGGACATAACTATGGCTACACCTTC. Translating it yields CATSRDLGHNYGYTF.

This clone was seen once. The V call is TRBV5-3, the J call TRBJ1-4; the match to TRBD1 covers 8 bases. Being an ORF, TRBV5-3 has a function that is uncertain. The ends lost 4 bases at V and 0 bases at J; junction bases unmatched: 11. The CDR3 is 18 amino acids. The CDR3 region is CARSPPGTGLPTNEKLFF. In DNA form, the CDR3 reads TGTGCCAGAAGCCCCCCCGGGACAGGCCTACCAACTAATGAAAAACTGTTTTTT.

A few counts support this clone. The chain links TRBV28 to TRBJ2-1; 8 positions match TRBD2. There are 16 residues in the CDR3. V was pared by 4 bases and J by 7 bases, with 12 bases of the junction left unmatched. Germline CDR1 MDHEN, CDR2 SYDVKM. CDR3 bases: TGTGCCAGCAGTTCCCCGAGCGGGAGTTGGGTGAATGAGCAGTTCTTC. Protein: CASSSPSGSWVNEQFF.